This T cell receptor (beta chain) came from a study of T cells in Graves' hyperthyroidism and ophthalmopathy (dated by TCRdb to the late 2010s). Regarding the study in general: Peripheral blood samples were taken at initial diagnosis, before any treatment was given. To identify TCR V-J signatures that set the groups apart, the researchers used a discovery cohort of about a hundred patients, made up of 40 to 45 with Graves' ophthalmopathy and about 55 with stable Graves' hyperthyroidism. Prospective prediction of ophthalmopathy was tested in an independent validation cohort consisting of under 20 hyperthyroidism patients and 15 to 17 patients who later progressed to ophthalmopathy. The roughly 90 discovery patients were divided at random into training and test sets in a 7:3 ratio. In addition, the study compared T-cell repertoires in thyroid tissue and in blood from about six Graves' hyperthyroidism patients. After sampling, hyperthyroidism patients received methimazole starting at 30 mg daily, and ophthalmopathy patients received high-dose intravenous methylprednisolone. TCR Vbeta CDR3 sequencing of 135 peripheral blood samples (over 40 ophthalmopathy, some 75 hyperthyroidism and approximately 17 progressor patients) is reported in the paper.

From V the trimming removes 5 bases and from J it removes 4 bases, while the gene matches leave 8 bases of the junction unaccounted for. CDR3 length: 15 amino acids, cysteine to phenylalanine. Just the 45-base CDR3 DNA is kept, in frame starting at base 1. From a lookup of the germline V gene (reference sequence), CDR1 and CDR2 are SEHNR and FQNEAQ. A word on this clonotype: What antigen it recognizes has not been identified. Per-base qualities were not stored, and no clone one base away is much larger.

The TCR beta CDR3 regions were amplified from the RNA transcripts. The first round of RT-PCR for the TCR CDR3 was performed with the HTBI primer set and the Qiagen OneStep RT-PCR kit. The libraries were constructed in a second round of multiplex PCR and then size-selected and purified. Sequencing of the libraries was done on an Illumina HiSeq2000 using paired-end 100 bp reads. Turning to the authors' computational methods: SOAPnuke was used to process the raw data, with reads discarded if the reads contained adapters or uncalled bases, had a mean Phred below 15, or lacked an exact constant-primer or identifier match. COPE v1.2.5 was used to merge high-quality paired reads, and clonotypes were defined as unique nucleotide sequences. MiTCR v1.1 was used to align clonotypes to the IMGT TRBV, TRBD and TRBJ reference segments. The analysis included only V-J combinations with a frequency above 0.0001, which together covered 99.2% of the repertoires. The TCS score was defined as F50 (clonal expansion) divided by E x V (chaos), with BLOSUM62-based TCRdist calculated between CDR3 peptides within each V-J. Welch's t-statistics and random forest reduced roughly 540 V-J features to 13, which were used in a naive Bayes classifier (R e1071). TCRdb trimmed the raw reads at Q25, called clones with MiXCR and kept productive beta chains. Rows are unified per CDR3 protein, each entry keeping the most common DNA and genes. The V and J calls follow TCRdb's processing rather than the paper's. The sample includes roughly 740,000 distinct CDR3 sequences, with 16% observed a single time. Jointly, the top ten make up over 7.5% of the sample.

Stable Graves' hyperthyroidism was defined as no progression to ophthalmopathy during 18 months of follow-up. Hyperthyroidism patients were newly diagnosed, had a disease duration of under 2 months, and were aged 18 to 65 years. Any patient with an uncontrolled infection, another autoimmune disease, pregnancy or lactation was excluded. Diagnoses were established on the basis of clinical symptoms, serum thyroxine and TRAb, thyroid ultrasound, and orbital computed tomography. Ficoll-Paque density gradient centrifugation was used to isolate PBMCs from around 10 ml of fresh peripheral blood. Total RNA was extracted using Trizol reagent, and RNA quality was assessed on an Agilent 2100 Bioanalyzer. What the work shows at the level of the full study, not this receptor alone: No statistical method was used to set the sample size in advance, and investigators knew the group allocation. In cross-validation, a model built on a 13 V-J signature told ophthalmopathy apart from stable hyperthyroidism with 85% to 90% sensitivity and roughly 83% specificity, and in testing the same model reached 80%/75%. Most expanded thyroid clonotypes (frequency above 0.001) were also detected in blood, a finding suggesting that blood repertoires may reflect thyroid immune responses. In validation, the model predicted progression to ophthalmopathy with approximately 71% sensitivity and approximately 72% specificity, a median of about 6.7 months before onset.

The source of this sequence is a man aged 18 to 29 with Graves' hyperthyroidism. Input material: blood. This chain joins TRBV7-9 to TRBJ2-7; 10 central bases correspond to TRBD1. In nucleotides, the sequence is TGTGCCAGCAGCGGTGCGGACAGGGGGTTTTACGAGCAGTACTTC. It translates to CASSGADRGFYEQYF.